This T cell receptor beta chain stems from a study of T cell responses to AZD1222 COVID-19 vaccine listed by TCRdb under 2021. Some background on the complete study: A total of about 250 trial participants underwent TCR sequencing, of whom some 200 had received two doses of AZD1222 and roughly 26 had received two doses of the MenACWY control vaccine. Trial participants were enrolled into age subgroups of 18-55, 56-69 and 70-plus years, which contained approximately 150, 30 and 60 TCR-sequenced participants, respectively.

The meaning of the sample's time point label: about 28 days (+/-7) after the second vaccine dose. Taken with the paper, the label for treatment or condition translates to: meningococcal conjugate vaccine given as trial control. Samples from vaccinated people were obtained from the UK trials COV001 and COV002, which included a single-blind randomized controlled phase 2/3 trial of AZD1222 (ChAdOx1 nCoV-19) in healthy adults. For TCRbeta chain sequencing, PBMC samples were collected from trial participants at day 0 and at day 28 after the second dose. Deletion took 4 bases off V and 4 bases off J, with a span of 11 bases between the germline ends. The germline V gene (reference sequence) provides CDR1 SEHNR and CDR2 FQNEAQ. The CDR3 measures 13 amino acids from cysteine to phenylalanine. The CDR3 DNA has 39 bases and is translated from base 1. Comment on this clone: Its antigen is unknown. One base away there is no much larger clone; base qualities are not given.

The CDR3 regions of human TCRbeta chains were analyzed by immunosequencing. Per the authors' processing: Repertoire TCRs were matched against a reference library of SARS-CoV-2-specific TCRs generated with the MIRA antigen-specificity platform. Breadth meant the fraction of unique TCRs that were SARS-CoV-2-associated, whereas depth meant the fraction of total T cells that were SARS-CoV-2-associated. Each spike-specific TCR was assigned to its reactive spike region and to a CD4 or CD8 class using the MIRA data. Log10-transformed breadth and depth values were compared by one-way ANOVA with Sidak's multiple comparisons tests. The immuneACCESS repertoire file appears here via TCRdb, limited to in-frame rearrangements. These files lack a portion of the clones; in checked studies, under half of the deficit traces to unresolved V genes, and the cause of the others is not known. That table supplies the V and J calls and clone size; D and trimming were determined from the DNA. In all, the sample holds about 150,000 clones, and roughly 85% of those were seen once. 7.9% of the sample goes to the ten largest clones.

Study-level results and caveats: The whole spike protein was spanned by vaccine-associated CD4 TCRs, and dominant responses were seen in regions 160-218 and 743-854. Reportedly, close to half of the unique spike-specific TCRs recognized epitopes lying outside the regions that are mutated in the B.1.351 and B.1.1.7 variants. No day 14 peak-response samples were available, so repertoires were characterized only after the peak T cell response. In the small 56-69-year group, the increase in depth fell short of significance, most likely because of low power. Most participants were white British and females outnumbered males, and the authors suggested that clonal diversity may have been underestimated. Only five or six AZD1222 recipients were SARS-CoV-2 seropositive at baseline, limiting conclusions about previously exposed vaccinees. A significant rise in spike-specific TCR breadth and depth was observed after two AZD1222 doses relative to day 0 and relative to MenACWY recipients.

The sequence joins TRBV7-9 to TRBJ2-7, with TRBD2 tentatively as D gene (6 bases match). The TCR comes from an adult who received the MenACWY meningococcal vaccine as a control. Sequenced here: peripheral blood, sampled 28 days after the second dose of the MenACWY control vaccine. The CDR3 reads CASSYGTSYEQYF. The nucleotides read TGTGCCAGCAGCTATGGGACTTCTTACGAGCAGTACTTC.